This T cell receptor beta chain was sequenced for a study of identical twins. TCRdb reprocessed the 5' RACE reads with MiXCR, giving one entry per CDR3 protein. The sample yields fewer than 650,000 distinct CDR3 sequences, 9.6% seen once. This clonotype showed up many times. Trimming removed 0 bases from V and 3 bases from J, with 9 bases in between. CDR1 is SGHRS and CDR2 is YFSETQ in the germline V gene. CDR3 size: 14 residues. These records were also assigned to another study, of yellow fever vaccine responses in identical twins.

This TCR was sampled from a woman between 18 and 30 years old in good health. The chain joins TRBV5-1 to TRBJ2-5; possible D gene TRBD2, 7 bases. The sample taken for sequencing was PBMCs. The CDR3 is CASSLEGGEETQYF. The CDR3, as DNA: TGCGCCAGCAGCTTGGAGGGGGGGGAAGAGACCCAGTACTTC.